This TCR beta chain was captured in a study of cytomegalovirus exposure and HLA in healthy donors. Study-level information: There were 88 million or so unique TCRs (from HLA-typed donors) in an early data release. General study findings and limits: The classifier reportedly diagnosed cytomegalovirus status with high specificity and sensitivity. Some V segments (TRBV6-2 and TRBV6-3 among them) were excluded as indistinguishable.

As concerns this clone: What it binds is not known.

Primers: 60 Vbeta forward and 13 Jbeta reverse. The protocol was immunoSEQ multiplex PCR, while the TCRdb copy is restricted to in-frame clones and leaves out a portion. The data hold 100,000 to 120,000 clones, with about 73% observed a single time. Germline-derived CDR1 and CDR2 are KGHSH and LQKENI. V trimming: 2 bases; J trimming: 7 bases; junction bases outside the gene matches: 8. The CDR3 has 14 residues. The sample comprised PBMCs. The sequence derives from a woman aged 25 to 39 in good health and CMV-seronegative. The V and J genes are TRBV18 and TRBJ2-7; TRBD2 aligns across 7 bases. In DNA, the CDR3 is TGTGCCAGCTCACCATGGCCCCAGGGAGGGGAGCAGTACTTC. Translated, it gives CASSPWPQGGEQYF.